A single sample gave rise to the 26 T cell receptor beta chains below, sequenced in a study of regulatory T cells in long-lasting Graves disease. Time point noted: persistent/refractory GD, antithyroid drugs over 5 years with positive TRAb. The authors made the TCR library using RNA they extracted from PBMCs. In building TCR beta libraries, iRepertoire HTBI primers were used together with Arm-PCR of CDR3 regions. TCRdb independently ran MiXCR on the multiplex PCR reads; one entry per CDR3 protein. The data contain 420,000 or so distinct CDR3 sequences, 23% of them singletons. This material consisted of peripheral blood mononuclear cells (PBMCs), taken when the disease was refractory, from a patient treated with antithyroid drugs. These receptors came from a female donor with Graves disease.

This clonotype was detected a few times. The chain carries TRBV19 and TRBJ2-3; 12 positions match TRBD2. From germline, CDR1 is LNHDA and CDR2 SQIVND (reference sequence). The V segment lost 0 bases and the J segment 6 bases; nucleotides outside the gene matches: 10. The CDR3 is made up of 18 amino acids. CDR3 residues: CASSIDFRLAGVRDTQYF. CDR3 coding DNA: TGTGCCAGTAGTATAGACTTTCGACTAGCGGGAGTCCGGGATACGCAGTATTTT.

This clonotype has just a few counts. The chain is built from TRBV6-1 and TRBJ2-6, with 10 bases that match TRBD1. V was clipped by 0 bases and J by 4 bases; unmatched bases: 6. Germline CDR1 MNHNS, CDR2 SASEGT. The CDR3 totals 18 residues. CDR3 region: CASSEADRGLLGANVLTF. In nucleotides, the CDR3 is TGTGCCAGCAGTGAAGCCGACAGGGGGCTTTTGGGGGCCAACGTCCTGACTTTC.

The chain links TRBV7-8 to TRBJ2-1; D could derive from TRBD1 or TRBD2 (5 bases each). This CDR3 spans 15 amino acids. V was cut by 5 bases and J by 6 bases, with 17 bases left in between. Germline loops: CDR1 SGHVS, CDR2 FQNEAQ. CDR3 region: CASSLDRPRGNEQFF. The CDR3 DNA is TGTGCCAGCAGCCTTGACAGACCGAGGGGCAATGAGCAGTTCTTC.

The CDR3 is CASSWGRDGLSNQPQHF. DNA of the CDR3: TGTGCCAGCAGTTGGGGCAGAGACGGCCTTAGCAATCAGCCCCAGCATTTT. The rearrangement joins TRBV6-5 to TRBJ1-5; maybe TRBD1 (5 bases). There are 17 residues in the CDR3. Per germline, CDR1 MNHEY and CDR2 SVGAGI. Trimming shortened V by 4 bases and J by 0 bases, and 16 bases separated the two germline ends.

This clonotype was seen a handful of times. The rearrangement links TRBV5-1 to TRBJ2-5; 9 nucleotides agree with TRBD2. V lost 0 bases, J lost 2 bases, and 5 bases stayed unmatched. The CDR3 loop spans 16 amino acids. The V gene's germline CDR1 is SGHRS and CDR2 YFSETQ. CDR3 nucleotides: TGCGCCAGCAGCTTGGAGCCTAGCGGGGCACAAGAGACCCAGTACTTC. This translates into CASSLEPSGAQETQYF.

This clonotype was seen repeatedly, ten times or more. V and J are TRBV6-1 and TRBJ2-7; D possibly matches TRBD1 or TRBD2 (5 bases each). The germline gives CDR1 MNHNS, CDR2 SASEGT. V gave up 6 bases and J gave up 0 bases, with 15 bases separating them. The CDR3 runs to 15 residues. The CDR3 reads CASRKDGASSYEQYF. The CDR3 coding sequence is TGTGCCAGCAGAAAAGACGGGGCCAGCTCCTACGAGCAGTACTTC.

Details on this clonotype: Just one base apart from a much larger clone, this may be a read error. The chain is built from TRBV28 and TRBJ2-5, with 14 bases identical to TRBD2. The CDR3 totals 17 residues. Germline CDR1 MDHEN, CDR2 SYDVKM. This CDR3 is CASSLSSTSGRDETQHF. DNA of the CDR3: TGTGCCAGCAGTTTATCCTCGACTAGCGGGAGGGATGAGACCCAGCACTTC.

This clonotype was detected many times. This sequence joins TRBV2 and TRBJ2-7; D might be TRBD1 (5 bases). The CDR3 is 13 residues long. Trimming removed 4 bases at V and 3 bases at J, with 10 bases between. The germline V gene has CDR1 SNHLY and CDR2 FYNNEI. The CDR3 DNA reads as TGTGCCAGCAGTGGTGACAGACTCTACGAGCAGTACTTC. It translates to CASSGDRLYEQYF. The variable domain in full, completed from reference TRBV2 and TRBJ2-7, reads EPEVTQTPSHQVTQMGQEVILRCVPISNHLYFYWYRQILGQKVEFLVSFYNNEISEKSEIFDDQFSVERPDGSNFTLKIRSTKLEDSAMYFCASSGDRLYEQYFGPGTRLTVT.

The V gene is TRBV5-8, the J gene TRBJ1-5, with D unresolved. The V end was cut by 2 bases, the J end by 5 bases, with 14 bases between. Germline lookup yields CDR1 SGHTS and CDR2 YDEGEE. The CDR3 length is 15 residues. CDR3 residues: CASSLWKGTDQPQHF. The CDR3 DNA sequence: TGTGCCAGCAGCTTATGGAAGGGCACGGATCAGCCCCAGCATTTT.

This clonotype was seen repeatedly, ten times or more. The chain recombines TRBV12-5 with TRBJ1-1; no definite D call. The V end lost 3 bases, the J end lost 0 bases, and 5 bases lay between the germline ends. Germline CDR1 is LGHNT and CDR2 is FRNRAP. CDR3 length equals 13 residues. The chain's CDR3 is CASGFGVNTEAFF. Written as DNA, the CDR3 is TGTGCTAGTGGTTTTGGTGTGAACACTGAAGCTTTCTTT.

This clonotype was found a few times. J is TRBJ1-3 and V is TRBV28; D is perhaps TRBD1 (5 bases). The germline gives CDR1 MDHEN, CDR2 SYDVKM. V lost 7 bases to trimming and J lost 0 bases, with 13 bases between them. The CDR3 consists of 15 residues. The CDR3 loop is CASTRDSNSGNTIYF. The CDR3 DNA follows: TGTGCCAGCACCAGAGACAGCAACTCTGGAAACACCATATATTTT. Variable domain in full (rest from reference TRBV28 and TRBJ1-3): DVKVTQSSRYLVKRTGEKVFLECVQDMDHENMFWYRQDPGLGLRLIYFSYDVKMKEKGDIPEGYSVSREKKERFSLILESASTNQTSMYLCASTRDSNSGNTIYFGEGSWLTVV.

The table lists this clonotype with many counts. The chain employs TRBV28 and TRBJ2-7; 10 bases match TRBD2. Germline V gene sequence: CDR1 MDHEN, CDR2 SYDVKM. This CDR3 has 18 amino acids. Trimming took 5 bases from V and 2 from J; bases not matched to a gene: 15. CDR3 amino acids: CASSPHLMGLARTYEQYF. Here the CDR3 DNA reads TGTGCCAGCAGTCCCCACCTCATGGGACTAGCGCGAACCTACGAGCAGTACTTC.

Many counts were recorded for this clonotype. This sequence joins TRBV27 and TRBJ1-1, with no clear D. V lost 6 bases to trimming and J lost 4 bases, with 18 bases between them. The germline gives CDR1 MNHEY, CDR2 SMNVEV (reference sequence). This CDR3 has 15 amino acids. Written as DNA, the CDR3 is TGTGCCAGCAGCTACTATAACACGGGGAGCACTGAAGCTTTCTTT. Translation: CASSYYNTGSTEAFF.

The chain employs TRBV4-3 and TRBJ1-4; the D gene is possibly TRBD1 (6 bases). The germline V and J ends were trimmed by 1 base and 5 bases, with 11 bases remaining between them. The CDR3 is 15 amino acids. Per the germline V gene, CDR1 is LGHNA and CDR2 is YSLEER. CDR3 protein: CASSQGFQGNEKLFF. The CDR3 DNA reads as TGCGCCAGCAGCCAAGGATTCCAGGGGAATGAAAAACTGTTTTTT.

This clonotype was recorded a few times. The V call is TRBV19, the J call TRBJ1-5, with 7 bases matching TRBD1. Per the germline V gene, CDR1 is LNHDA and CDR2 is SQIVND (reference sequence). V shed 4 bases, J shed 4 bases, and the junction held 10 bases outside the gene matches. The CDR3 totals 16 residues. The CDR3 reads CASSRRNQGVNQPQHF. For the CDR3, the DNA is TGTGCCAGTAGTAGGAGAAATCAGGGGGTAAATCAGCCCCAGCATTTT. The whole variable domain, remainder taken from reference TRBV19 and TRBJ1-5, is DGGITQSPKYLFRKEGQNVTLSCEQNLNHDAMYWYRQDPGQGLRLIYYSQIVNDFQKGDIAEGYSVSREKKESFPLTVTSAQKNPTAFYLCASSRRNQGVNQPQHFGDGTRLSIL.

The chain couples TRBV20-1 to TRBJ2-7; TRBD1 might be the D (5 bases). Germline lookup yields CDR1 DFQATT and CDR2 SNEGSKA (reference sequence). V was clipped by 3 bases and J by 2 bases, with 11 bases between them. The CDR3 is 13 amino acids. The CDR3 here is CSARPPGPYEQYF. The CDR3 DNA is TGCAGTGCTAGGCCTCCAGGGCCCTACGAGCAGTACTTC.

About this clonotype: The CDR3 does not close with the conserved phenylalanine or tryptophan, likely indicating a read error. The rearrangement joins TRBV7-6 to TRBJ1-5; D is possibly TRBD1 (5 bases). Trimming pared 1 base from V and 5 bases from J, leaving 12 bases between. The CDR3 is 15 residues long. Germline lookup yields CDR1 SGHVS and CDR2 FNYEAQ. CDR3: CASSLGWGLDQPQHL. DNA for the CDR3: TGTGCCAGCAGCTTAGGGTGGGGGTTGGATCAGCCCCAGCATCTT.

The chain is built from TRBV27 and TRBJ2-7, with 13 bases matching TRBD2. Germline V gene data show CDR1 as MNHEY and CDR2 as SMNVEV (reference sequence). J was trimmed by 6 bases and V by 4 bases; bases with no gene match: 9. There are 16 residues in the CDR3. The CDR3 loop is CASSWLGLAGAGEQYF. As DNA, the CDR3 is TGTGCCAGCAGTTGGTTAGGACTAGCGGGAGCCGGCGAGCAGTACTTC.

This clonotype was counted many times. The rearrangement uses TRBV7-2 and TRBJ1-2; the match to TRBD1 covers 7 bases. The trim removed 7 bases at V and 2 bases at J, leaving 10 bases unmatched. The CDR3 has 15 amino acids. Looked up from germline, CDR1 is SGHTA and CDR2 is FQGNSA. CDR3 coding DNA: TGTGCCAGCACCAACCAACCAGGGGGAAACTATGGCTACACCTTC. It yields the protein CASTNQPGGNYGYTF.

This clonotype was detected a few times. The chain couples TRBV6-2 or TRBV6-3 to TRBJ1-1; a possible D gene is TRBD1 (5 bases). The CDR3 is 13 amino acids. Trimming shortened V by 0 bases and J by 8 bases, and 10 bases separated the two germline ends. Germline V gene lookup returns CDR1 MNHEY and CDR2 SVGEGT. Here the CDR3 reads CASSYSGTQEAFF. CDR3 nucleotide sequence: TGTGCCAGCAGTTACTCCGGGACCCAAGAAGCTTTCTTT.

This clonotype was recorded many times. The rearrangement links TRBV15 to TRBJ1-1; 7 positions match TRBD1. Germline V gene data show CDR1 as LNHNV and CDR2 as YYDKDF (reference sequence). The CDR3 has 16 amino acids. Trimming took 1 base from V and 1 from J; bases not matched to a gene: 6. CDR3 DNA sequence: TGTGCCACCAGCAGAGTTAAGGGGGCAACGAACACTGAAGCTTTCTTT. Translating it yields CATSRVKGATNTEAFF.

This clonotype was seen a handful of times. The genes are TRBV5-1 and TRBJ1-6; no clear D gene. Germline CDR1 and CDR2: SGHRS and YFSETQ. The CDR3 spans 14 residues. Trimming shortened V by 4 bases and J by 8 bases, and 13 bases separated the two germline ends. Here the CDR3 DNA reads TGCGCCAGCAGCAACGCAGGTTTTGATTCACCCCTCCACTTT. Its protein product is CASSNAGFDSPLHF. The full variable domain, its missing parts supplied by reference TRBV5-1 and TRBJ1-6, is KAGVTQTPRYLIKTRGQQVTLSCSPISGHRSVSWYQQTPGQGLQFLFEYFSETQRNKGNFPGRFSGRQFSNSRSEMNVSTLELGDSALYLCASSNAGFDSPLHFGNGTRLTVT.

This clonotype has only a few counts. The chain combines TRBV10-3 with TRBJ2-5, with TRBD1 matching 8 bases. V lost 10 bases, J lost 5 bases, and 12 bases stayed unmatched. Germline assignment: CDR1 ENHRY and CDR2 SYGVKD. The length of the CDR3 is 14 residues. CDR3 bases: TGTGCCACCTATGGAGGACAGGGTGGTGAGACCCAGTACTTC. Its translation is CATYGGQGGETQYF.

CDR3: CASSKRTPGQGLLQETQYF. For the CDR3, the DNA is TGTGCCAGCAGCAAAAGGACGCCGGGACAGGGCCTATTACAAGAGACCCAGTACTTC. This chain uses TRBV7-2 with TRBJ2-5, with TRBD1 identical over 9 bases. J gave up 2 bases and V 5 bases, and 18 bases lay outside the gene matches. This CDR3 region has 19 residues. CDR1 SGHTA and CDR2 FQGNSA come from the germline V gene.

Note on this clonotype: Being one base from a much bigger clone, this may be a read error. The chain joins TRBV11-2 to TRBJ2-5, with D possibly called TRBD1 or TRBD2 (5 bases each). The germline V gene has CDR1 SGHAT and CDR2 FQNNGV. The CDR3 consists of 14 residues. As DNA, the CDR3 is TGTGCCGGCAGCTCGGGACGGAACCAAGAGACCCAGTACTTC. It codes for CAGSSGRNQETQYF.

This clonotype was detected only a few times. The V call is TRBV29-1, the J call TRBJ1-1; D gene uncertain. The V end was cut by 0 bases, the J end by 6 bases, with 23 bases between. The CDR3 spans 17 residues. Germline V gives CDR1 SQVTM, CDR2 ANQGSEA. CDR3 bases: TGCAGCGTTGAAGATCTGGTGTTTGGGGAGGGATTCCCTGAAGCTTTCTTT. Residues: CSVEDLVFGEGFPEAFF.